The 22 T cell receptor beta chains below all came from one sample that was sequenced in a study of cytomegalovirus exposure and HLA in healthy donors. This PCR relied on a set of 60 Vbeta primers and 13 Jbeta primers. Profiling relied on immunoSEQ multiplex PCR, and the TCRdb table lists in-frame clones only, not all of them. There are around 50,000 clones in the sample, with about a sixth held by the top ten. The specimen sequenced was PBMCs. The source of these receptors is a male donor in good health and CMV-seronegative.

In nucleotides, the CDR3 is TGTGCCAGCAGCTTCCAGCTAGCGGGGGAAGATACGCAGTATTTT. It is translated as CASSFQLAGEDTQYF. The gene calls are TRBV5-6 and TRBJ2-3; 10 nucleotides match TRBD2. With 2 bases clipped from V and 5 bases from J, the junction kept 5 bases outside the gene matches. CDR1 is SGHDT and CDR2 is YYEEEE in the germline V gene. CDR3 length: 15 residues.

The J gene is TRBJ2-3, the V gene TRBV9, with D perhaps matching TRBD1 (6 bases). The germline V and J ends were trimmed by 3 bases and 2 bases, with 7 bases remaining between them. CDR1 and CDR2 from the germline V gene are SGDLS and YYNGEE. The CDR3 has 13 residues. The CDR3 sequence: CASSGQATDTQYF. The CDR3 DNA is TGTGCCAGCAGCGGACAGGCCACAGATACGCAGTATTTT.

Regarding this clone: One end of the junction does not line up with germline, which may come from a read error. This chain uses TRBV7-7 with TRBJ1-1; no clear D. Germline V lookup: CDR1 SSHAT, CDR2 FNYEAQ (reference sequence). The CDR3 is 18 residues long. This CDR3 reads CASSVLTSTPEMNTEAFF. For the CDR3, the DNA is TGTGCTAGCAGCGTACTCACTAGCACCCCTGAGATGAACACTGAAGCTTTCTTT. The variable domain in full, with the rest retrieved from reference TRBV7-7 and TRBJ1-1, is GAGVSQSPRYKVTKRGQDVTLRCDPISSHATLYWYQQALGQGPEFLTYFNYEAQPDKSGLPSDRFSAERPEGSISTLTIQRTEQRDSAMYRCASSVLTSTPEMNTEAFFGQGTRLTVV.

The CDR3 region has the DNA TGCGCCAGCAGCCAAGATGCGGGGGCGGATCAGCCCCAGCATTTT. Its translation is CASSQDAGADQPQHF. V gene TRBV4-1 combines with J gene TRBJ1-5; D might be TRBD1 (6 bases). The germline V gene encodes CDR1 MGHRA and CDR2 YSYEKL. Trimming removed 0 bases from V and 5 bases from J, with 11 bases in between. The CDR3 has 15 amino acids.

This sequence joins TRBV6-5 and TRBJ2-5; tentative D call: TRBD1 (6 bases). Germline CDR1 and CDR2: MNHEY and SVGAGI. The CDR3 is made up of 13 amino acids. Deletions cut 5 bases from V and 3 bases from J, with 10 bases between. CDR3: CASSQDREETQYF. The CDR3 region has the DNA TGTGCCAGCAGTCAGGACAGAGAAGAGACCCAGTACTTC.

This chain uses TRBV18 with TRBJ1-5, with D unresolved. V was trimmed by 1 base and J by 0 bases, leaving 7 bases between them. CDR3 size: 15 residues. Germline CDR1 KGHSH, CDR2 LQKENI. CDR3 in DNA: TGTGCCAGCTCACCACAACCAGTTAGCAATCAGCCCCAGCATTTT. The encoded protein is CASSPQPVSNQPQHF. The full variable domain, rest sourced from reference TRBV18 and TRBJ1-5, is NAGVMQNPRHLVRRRGQEARLRCSPMKGHSHVYWYRQLPEEGLKFMVYLQKENIIDESGMPKERFSAEFPKEGPSILRIQQVVRGDSAAYFCASSPQPVSNQPQHFGDGTRLSIL.

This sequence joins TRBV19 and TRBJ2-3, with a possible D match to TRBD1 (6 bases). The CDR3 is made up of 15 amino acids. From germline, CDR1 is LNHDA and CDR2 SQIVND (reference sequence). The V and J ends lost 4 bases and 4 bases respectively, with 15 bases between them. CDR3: CASSTPRGLADTQYF. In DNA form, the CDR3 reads TGTGCCAGTAGTACCCCCAGGGGCCTCGCAGATACGCAGTATTTT.

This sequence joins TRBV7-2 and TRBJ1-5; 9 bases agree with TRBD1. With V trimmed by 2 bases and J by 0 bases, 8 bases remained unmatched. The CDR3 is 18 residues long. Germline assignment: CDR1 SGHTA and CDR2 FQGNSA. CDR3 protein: CASSLLDRGSYSNQPQHF. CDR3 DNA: TGTGCCAGCAGCTTACTGGACAGGGGTTCGTATAGCAATCAGCCCCAGCATTTT.

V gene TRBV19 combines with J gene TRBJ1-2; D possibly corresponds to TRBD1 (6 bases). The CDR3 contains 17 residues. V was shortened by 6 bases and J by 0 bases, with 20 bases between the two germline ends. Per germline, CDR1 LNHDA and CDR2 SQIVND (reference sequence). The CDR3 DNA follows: TGTGCCAGTAGATATTCAGGGGAGCGTACCCCTAACTATGGCTACACCTTC. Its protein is CASRYSGERTPNYGYTF.

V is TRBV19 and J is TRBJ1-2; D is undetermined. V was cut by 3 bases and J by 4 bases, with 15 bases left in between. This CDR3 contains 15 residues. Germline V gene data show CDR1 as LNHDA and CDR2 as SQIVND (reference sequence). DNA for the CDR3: TGTGCCAGTAGTATCAACCTGGGCCGGGGCTATGGCTACACCTTC. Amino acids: CASSINLGRGYGYTF.

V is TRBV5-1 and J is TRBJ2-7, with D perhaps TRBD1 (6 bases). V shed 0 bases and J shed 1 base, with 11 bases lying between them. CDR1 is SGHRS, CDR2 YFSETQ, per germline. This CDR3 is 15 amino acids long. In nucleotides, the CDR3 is TGCGCCAGCAGCTTGGACAGGGTTCAATCCTACGAGCAGTACTTC. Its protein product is CASSLDRVQSYEQYF.

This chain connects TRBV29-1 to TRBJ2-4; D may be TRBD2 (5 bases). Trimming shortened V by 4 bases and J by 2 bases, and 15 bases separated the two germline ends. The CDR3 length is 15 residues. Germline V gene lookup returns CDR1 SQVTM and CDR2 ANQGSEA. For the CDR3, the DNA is TGCAGCGTTGCCGGACTTGTCGGGACCAAAAACATTCAGTACTTC. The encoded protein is CSVAGLVGTKNIQYF.

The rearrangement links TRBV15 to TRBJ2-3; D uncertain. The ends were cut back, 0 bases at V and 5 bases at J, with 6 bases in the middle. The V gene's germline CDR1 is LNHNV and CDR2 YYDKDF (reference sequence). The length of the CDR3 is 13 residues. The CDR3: CATSRDRRDTQYF. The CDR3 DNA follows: TGTGCCACCAGCAGAGATAGGAGAGATACGCAGTATTTT.

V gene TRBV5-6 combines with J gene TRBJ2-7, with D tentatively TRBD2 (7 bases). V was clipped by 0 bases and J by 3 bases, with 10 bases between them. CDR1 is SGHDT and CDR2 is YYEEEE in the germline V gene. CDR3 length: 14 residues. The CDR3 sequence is CASSLGGGDYEQYF. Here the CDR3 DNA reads TGTGCCAGCAGCTTGGGAGGGGGGGACTACGAGCAGTACTTC.

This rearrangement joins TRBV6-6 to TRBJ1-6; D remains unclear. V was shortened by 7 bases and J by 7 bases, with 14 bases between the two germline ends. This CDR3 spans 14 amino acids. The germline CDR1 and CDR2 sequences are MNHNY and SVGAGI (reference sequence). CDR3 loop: CASKGEGDNSPLHF. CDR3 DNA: TGTGCCAGCAAGGGAGAGGGAGACAATTCACCCCTCCACTTT.

CDR3 bases: TGCGCCAGCAGCGGATCGGGGGGGCTAAGCACAGATACGCAGTATTTT. Its protein product is CASSGSGGLSTDTQYF. The chain joins TRBV5-1 to TRBJ2-3, with 8 bases aligning to TRBD2. Germline V CDR1 and CDR2: SGHRS, YFSETQ. The CDR3 has 16 residues. The V gene end was trimmed by 4 bases and the J gene end by 0 bases; junction bases not matched to a gene: 7.

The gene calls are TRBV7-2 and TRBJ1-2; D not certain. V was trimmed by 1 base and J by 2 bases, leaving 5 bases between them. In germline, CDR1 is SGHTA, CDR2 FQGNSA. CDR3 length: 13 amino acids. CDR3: CASSLGLNYGYTF. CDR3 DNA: TGTGCCAGCAGCTTAGGACTGAACTATGGCTACACCTTC.

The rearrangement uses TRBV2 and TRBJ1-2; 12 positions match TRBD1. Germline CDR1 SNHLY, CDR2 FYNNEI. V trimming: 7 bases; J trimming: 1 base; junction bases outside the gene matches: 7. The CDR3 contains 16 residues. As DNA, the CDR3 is TGTGCCAGCACCAAAGGGACAGGGGGCCTTAACTATGGCTACACCTTC. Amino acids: CASTKGTGGLNYGYTF.

CDR3 residues: CASSHRAAANYGYTF. Written as DNA, the CDR3 is TGCGCCAGCAGCCACAGGGCGGCAGCTAACTATGGCTACACCTTC. The chain is built from TRBV4-3 and TRBJ1-2, with a weak D call TRBD1 (5 bases). The CDR3 is 15 residues long. Trimming removed 3 bases from V and 0 bases from J, with 11 bases in between. The germline gives CDR1 LGHNA, CDR2 YSLEER.

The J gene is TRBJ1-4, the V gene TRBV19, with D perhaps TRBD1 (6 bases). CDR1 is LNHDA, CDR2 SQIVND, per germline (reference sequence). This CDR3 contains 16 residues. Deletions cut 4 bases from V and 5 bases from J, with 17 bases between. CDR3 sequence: CASSTRETGKNEKLFF. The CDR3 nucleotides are TGTGCCAGTAGTACTCGCGAGACAGGAAAGAATGAAAAACTGTTTTTT.

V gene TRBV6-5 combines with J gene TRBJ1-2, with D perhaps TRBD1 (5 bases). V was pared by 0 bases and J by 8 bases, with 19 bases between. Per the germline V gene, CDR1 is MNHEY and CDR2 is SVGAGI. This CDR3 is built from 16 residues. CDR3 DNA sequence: TGTGCCAGCAGTTACTCGAGGCGTACGGGGGGGGGAGGCTACACCTTC. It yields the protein CASSYSRRTGGGGYTF.

In nucleotides, the CDR3 is TGTGCCAGCAGCTTAACGCGAGCGGGGTCGGGCTACACCTTC. Amino acid sequence: CASSLTRAGSGYTF. This rearrangement joins TRBV11-1 to TRBJ1-2; no firm D call. This CDR3 has 14 amino acids. Deletions cut 2 bases from V and 8 bases from J, with 15 bases between. Germline lookup yields CDR1 SGHAT and CDR2 FQDESV (reference sequence).